This T cell receptor (beta chain) came from a study of control samples from healthy donors and cancer patients. Sequencing used immunoSEQ multiplex PCR; TCRdb keeps in-frame clones, though not all of them. Among some 200,000 clones listed, just under 95% were seen once. Trimming stripped 7 bases from V and 3 bases from J, with 12 bases between. The CDR3 loop spans 13 amino acids. Germline V gives CDR1 WSHSY, CDR2 SAAADI. Sequencing was performed on blood. The chain combines TRBV10-2 with TRBJ1-1; tentatively, D is TRBD1 (5 bases). This sequence originates from a man aged 18 to 35 in good health. CDR3 in amino acids: CASKGHPYTEAFF. CDR3 DNA sequence: TGCGCCAGCAAAGGACACCCGTACACTGAAGCTTTCTTT.